Listed here are 32 T cell receptor beta chains from one sample, sequenced in a study of shared clonotypes between healthy human individuals. The method was immunoSEQ multiplex PCR; TCRdb's version includes in-frame clones alone and lacks a portion of them. The table has about 1 million clones, about 75% seen once; the top ten hold about 1.5%. Input material: memory CD4+ T cells sorted from blood. As to subset: CD45RA-negative fraction. These receptors came from a man between 18 and 29 years old in good health.

V gene TRBV6-4 combines with J gene TRBJ2-1; the D is unclear. Germline V gives CDR1 MRHNA, CDR2 SNTAGT. Trimming took 6 bases from V and 9 from J, leaving 12 bases between them. There are 12 residues in the CDR3. Here the CDR3 DNA reads TGTGCCAGCAGCCAAAACACGGGTGAGCAGTTCTTC. Translating gives CASSQNTGEQFF.

J is TRBJ1-4 and V is TRBV7-9; unclear D gene. CDR1 is SEHNR and CDR2 is FQNEAQ in the germline V gene (reference sequence). V shed 5 bases and J shed 1 base, with 5 bases lying between them. This CDR3 contains 13 residues. CDR3 loop: CASSPLTNEKLFF. Here the CDR3 DNA reads TGTGCCAGCAGCCCCCTAACTAATGAAAAACTGTTTTTT.

The CDR3 is CASSQAGAGGSTGTEAFF. Here the CDR3 DNA reads TGCGCCAGCAGCCAAGCTGGAGCAGGGGGCTCCACGGGCACTGAAGCTTTCTTT. The genes are TRBV4-1 and TRBJ1-1, with 8 bases identical to TRBD1. CDR3 length equals 18 residues. Germline lookup yields CDR1 MGHRA and CDR2 YSYEKL. The ends lost 1 base at V and 4 bases at J; junction bases unmatched: 14.

The chain employs TRBV28 and TRBJ1-2, with a possible D match to TRBD1 (6 bases). Trimming cost V 7 bases and J 6 bases, with 12 bases left between them. Germline V lookup: CDR1 MDHEN, CDR2 SYDVKM. This CDR3 has 12 residues. The CDR3: CASKYREDGYTF. The CDR3, as DNA: TGTGCCAGCAAGTACAGGGAGGATGGCTACACCTTC.

The V call is TRBV9, the J call TRBJ2-7; 7 bases align to TRBD1. V was pared by 0 bases and J by 4 bases, with 7 bases of the junction left unmatched. CDR3 length: 15 amino acids. Germline values: CDR1 SGDLS, CDR2 YYNGEE. This chain's CDR3 is CASSVGGTVEYEQYF. Here the CDR3 DNA reads TGTGCCAGCAGCGTAGGTGGGACAGTAGAATACGAGCAGTACTTC.

The chain combines TRBV1 with TRBJ2-4; the D call of TRBD2 is as the table states it, not checked on the DNA. TRBV1 is given as a pseudogene. The CDR3 length is 19 residues. The CDR3 DNA reads TGCACCAGCAGCGACCCGGGACTAGCGGACCCGGAAGCCAAAAACATTCAGTACTTC. Translation: CTSSDPGLADPEAKNIQYF.

This chain joins TRBV19 and TRBJ2-7, with TRBD2 matching 7 bases. The J segment lost 4 bases and the V segment lost 4 bases, leaving 4 bases of the junction unmatched. In germline, CDR1 is LNHDA, CDR2 SQIVND (reference sequence). CDR3 length: 13 residues. In DNA, the CDR3 is TGTGCCAGTAGTAGAGGAGCGGGATACGAGCAGTACTTC. It encodes CASSRGAGYEQYF.

CDR3 sequence: CAAGGAAGEKLFF. Written as DNA, the CDR3 is TGTGCCGCCGGCGGGGCAGCGGGTGAAAAACTGTTTTTT. The rearrangement uses TRBV30 and TRBJ1-4, with D maybe TRBD1 (5 bases). V shed 8 bases and J shed 7 bases, with 17 bases lying between them. The CDR3 loop spans 13 amino acids. Germline V gene data show CDR1 as GTSNPN and CDR2 as SVGIG (reference sequence).

Details on this clone: Within the sample, other DNA sequences also encode this same CDR3. The chain combines TRBV18 with TRBJ2-7; D is unresolved. The germline V gene encodes CDR1 KGHSH and CDR2 LQKENI. Trimming took off 0 bases at V and 0 bases at J, with 3 bases between the two ends. The CDR3 extends over 13 amino acids. This CDR3 reads CASSPPSSYEQYF. In nucleotides, the CDR3 is TGTGCCAGCTCACCACCTAGCTCCTACGAGCAGTACTTC.

The chain employs TRBV5-4 and TRBJ2-3; 10 bases align to TRBD2. The length of the CDR3 is 16 residues. The germline CDR1 and CDR2 sequences are SGHNT and YYREEE (reference sequence). J gave up 4 bases and V 2 bases, and 7 bases lay outside the gene matches. CDR3 loop: CASSLPSGRRADTQYF. The CDR3 DNA is TGTGCCAGCAGCTTACCTAGCGGGAGAAGGGCAGATACGCAGTATTTT.

This sequence joins TRBV30 and TRBJ2-1; possible D gene TRBD1, 6 bases. The CDR3 is 14 amino acids. Germline CDR1 and CDR2: GTSNPN and SVGIG (reference sequence). Between the trimmed V and J ends, which lost 3 bases and 7 bases, there was a span of 16 bases. The CDR3 region is CAWRGLGGLNEQFF. In DNA, the CDR3 is TGTGCCTGGAGGGGCCTAGGGGGATTGAATGAGCAGTTCTTC. Filled out from reference TRBV30 and TRBJ2-1, the complete variable domain reads SQTIHQWPATLVQPVGSPLSLECTVEGTSNPNLYWYRQAAGRGLQLLFYSVGIGQISSEVPQNLSASRPQDRQFILSSKKLLLSDSGFYLCAWRGLGGLNEQFFGPGTRLTVL.

With regard to this clone: At the DNA level, this CDR3 is encoded by other sequences in the same sample as well. J is TRBJ2-1 and V is TRBV5-1; tentative D call: TRBD2 (5 bases). The CDR3 has 11 amino acids. Per the germline V gene, CDR1 is SGHRS and CDR2 is YFSETQ. V shed 4 bases and J shed 10 bases, with 9 bases lying between them. For the CDR3, the DNA is TGCGCCAGCAGCGGGAGTAGAGAGCAGTTCTTC. It is translated as CASSGSREQFF.

The CDR3: CASRGRVGNTEAFF. The CDR3 DNA is TGTGCCAGCAGGGGCAGGGTAGGGAACACTGAAGCTTTCTTT. The V and J genes are TRBV6-1 and TRBJ1-1; D may be TRBD1 (5 bases). The CDR3 runs 14 residues. The V end lost 6 bases, the J end lost 1 base, and 12 bases lay between the germline ends. Per the germline V gene, CDR1 is MNHNS and CDR2 is SASEGT.

The chain uses TRBV7-6 and TRBJ2-5; D is ambiguous. This CDR3 spans 13 amino acids. The V end lost 5 bases, the J end lost 1 base, and 8 bases lay between the germline ends. CDR1 SGHVS and CDR2 FNYEAQ come from the germline V gene. In DNA form, the CDR3 reads TGTGCCAGCAGCCCGGTTAGCCAAGAGACCCAGTACTTC. The encoded protein is CASSPVSQETQYF. Variable domain in full (rest from reference TRBV7-6 and TRBJ2-5): GAGVSQSPRYKVTKRGQDVALRCDPISGHVSLYWYRQALGQGPEFLTYFNYEAQQDKSGLPNDRFSAERPEGSISTLTIQRTEQRDSAMYRCASSPVSQETQYFGPGTRLLVL.

There are many counts of this clone. CDR3 residues: CAWSLGGAVTEAFF. In nucleotides, the CDR3 is TGTGCCTGGAGCCTCGGGGGGGCTGTCACTGAAGCTTTCTTT. The chain carries TRBV30 and TRBJ1-1, with D maybe TRBD1 (6 bases). The CDR3 has 14 amino acids. CDR1 is GTSNPN and CDR2 is SVGIG in the germline V gene (reference sequence). Trimming pared 3 bases from V and 4 bases from J, leaving 15 bases between.

The chain has TRBV29-1 and TRBJ1-1; the D gene is possibly TRBD1 (6 bases). V gave up 7 bases and J gave up 0 bases, with 15 bases separating them. This CDR3 comprises 14 residues. Per germline, CDR1 SQVTM and CDR2 ANQGSEA. The CDR3 here is CSAEGGSMNTEAFF. Here the CDR3 DNA reads TGCAGCGCTGAGGGGGGATCCATGAACACTGAAGCTTTCTTT.

This chain joins TRBV7-6 and TRBJ2-3, with 8 positions matching TRBD2. This CDR3 has 17 residues. Germline assignment: CDR1 SGHVS and CDR2 FNYEAQ. V dropped 2 bases and J dropped 0; count of bases not matched to a gene: 7. CDR3 in amino acids: CASSLNPGGASTDTQYF. In nucleotides, the CDR3 is TGTGCCAGCAGCTTAAACCCCGGGGGGGCTAGCACAGATACGCAGTATTTT.

V is TRBV10-3 and J is TRBJ2-1, with a tentative D call TRBD2 (6 bases). V lost 1 base and J 1 base, leaving 11 bases between the germline ends. The germline CDR1 and CDR2 sequences are ENHRY and SYGVKD. The length of the CDR3 is 16 residues. CDR3 in amino acids: CAISEFGSGSYNEQFF. The CDR3 nucleotides are TGTGCCATCAGTGAGTTCGGGAGTGGGTCCTACAATGAGCAGTTCTTC.

As to this clone: The likely explanation is a read error, given a far larger clone one base away. Additional DNA sequences in this sample encode the identical CDR3. V gene TRBV7-2 combines with J gene TRBJ1-5, with unresolved D. Germline-derived CDR1 and CDR2 are SGHTA and FQGNSA. The CDR3 contains 12 residues. V lost 6 bases to trimming and J lost 0 bases, with 3 bases between them. The DNA of the CDR3 is TGTGCCAGCAGTCCTAGCAATCAGCCCCAGCATTTT. Amino acids: CASSPSNQPQHF.

For the CDR3, the DNA is TGTGCCAGCAGTTTGGGGCCTTACAATGAGCAGTTCTTC. It translates to CASSLGPYNEQFF. This chain uses TRBV2 with TRBJ2-1; tentatively, D is TRBD1 (5 bases). CDR1 is SNHLY and CDR2 is FYNNEI in the germline V gene. V was pared by 5 bases and J by 4 bases, with 9 bases between. This CDR3 is built from 13 residues. The variable domain in full, with the rest retrieved from reference TRBV2 and TRBJ2-1, is EPEVTQTPSHQVTQMGQEVILRCVPISNHLYFYWYRQILGQKVEFLVSFYNNEISEKSEIFDDQFSVERPDGSNFTLKIRSTKLEDSAMYFCASSLGPYNEQFFGPGTRLTVL.

This sequence joins TRBV5-1 and TRBJ1-3; D ambiguous. This CDR3 contains 15 residues. The germline CDR1 and CDR2 sequences are SGHRS and YFSETQ. V dropped 0 bases and J dropped 8 bases, with 15 bases sitting between them. CDR3 DNA sequence: TGCGCCAGCAGCTTGGACGGGCAGGTCGTTGACACCATATATTTT. It encodes CASSLDGQVVDTIYF.

This clone appeared many times. The chain combines TRBV5-4 with TRBJ2-5, with a tentative D call TRBD2 (5 bases). Germline CDR1 SGHNT, CDR2 YYREEE (reference sequence). The V gene lost 0 bases and the J gene lost 7 bases, with 19 bases spanning the gap. The CDR3 loop spans 16 amino acids. The CDR3 region is CASSLAGMGNWGTQYF. The CDR3 DNA reads TGTGCCAGCAGCTTGGCGGGGATGGGGAATTGGGGGACCCAGTACTTC.

The rearrangement links TRBV10-3 to TRBJ2-5; 7 bases match TRBD1. CDR3 length: 14 residues. Germline V gene lookup returns CDR1 ENHRY and CDR2 SYGVKD. Germline trimming cut 3 bases from V and 4 bases from J; bases unmatched to any gene: 5. For the CDR3, the DNA is TGTGCCATCAGTGACGCACAGGGGCGAGAGACCCAGTACTTC. Amino acid sequence: CAISDAQGRETQYF.

The chain carries TRBV25-1 and TRBJ2-1, with 12 bases aligning to TRBD2. The length of the CDR3 is 17 residues. Losses at the gene ends were 5 bases for V and 9 bases for J; bases not matched to a gene: 14. The germline V gene has CDR1 MGHDK and CDR2 SYGVNS. The CDR3 sequence is CASSSFGSLAGGLEQFF. Here the CDR3 DNA reads TGTGCCAGCAGTTCTTTCGGATCACTAGCGGGGGGCCTTGAGCAGTTCTTC.

The sample holds one count of this clone. The V and J genes are TRBV5-5 and TRBJ1-2; a weak D match, TRBD1 (6 bases). V shed 5 bases and J shed 7 bases, with 18 bases lying between them. Per the germline V gene, CDR1 is SGHKS and CDR2 is YYEKEE (reference sequence). This CDR3 region has 14 residues. The DNA for the CDR3 is TGTGCCAGCAGATTAACAGGGAAATCCTGTGGCTACACCTTC. As protein: CASRLTGKSCGYTF.

This clone was found a few times. Other DNA sequences in the same sample also yield this CDR3. The V and J genes are TRBV7-2 and TRBJ1-6; D is possibly TRBD1 (5 bases). Per the germline V gene, CDR1 is SGHTA and CDR2 is FQGNSA. The ends were cut back, 1 base at V and 6 bases at J, with 10 bases in the middle. The CDR3 has 15 residues. CDR3 in amino acids: CASSLEGQVNSPLHF. DNA for the CDR3: TGTGCCAGCAGCTTAGAGGGGCAGGTTAATTCACCCCTCCACTTT.

This chain joins TRBV6-5 and TRBJ2-2, with D maybe TRBD1 (6 bases). CDR1 and CDR2 from the germline V gene are MNHEY and SVGAGI. The CDR3 runs to 14 residues. With 8 bases removed from V and 11 bases from J, the gap between germline ends came to 21 bases. The CDR3 DNA sequence: TGTGCCAGCGCAGAACAAACGACAGGAAACGAGCTGTTTTTT. This codes for CASAEQTTGNELFF.

On this clone: Other DNA sequences from this sample encode an identical CDR3 as well. The V gene is TRBV5-6, the J gene TRBJ1-5; D perhaps matches TRBD1 (5 bases). The length of the CDR3 is 14 residues. Germline loops: CDR1 SGHDT, CDR2 YYEEEE. Between the trimmed V and J ends, which lost 3 bases and 2 bases, there was a span of 9 bases. Here the CDR3 reads CASSSTGRNQPQHF. The DNA for the CDR3 is TGTGCCAGCAGCTCTACAGGCCGCAATCAGCCCCAGCATTTT.

This chain connects TRBV10-3 to TRBJ1-1; a weak D match, TRBD1 (6 bases). V was shortened by 10 bases and J by 4 bases, with 22 bases between the two germline ends. The germline V gene has CDR1 ENHRY and CDR2 SYGVKD. The CDR3 consists of 15 residues. The DNA for the CDR3 is TGTGCCACCGGACAGCCTAAAGAAGTTAGCACTGAAGCTTTCTTT. Encoded protein: CATGQPKEVSTEAFF.

V usage is TRBV20-1 and J usage is TRBJ1-1; D not certain. This CDR3 spans 11 amino acids. The V and J ends lost 5 bases and 7 bases respectively, with 11 bases between them. Germline loops: CDR1 DFQATT, CDR2 SNEGSKA (reference sequence). CDR3 DNA sequence: TGCAGTGCTGCTATGGGAATTGAAGCTTTCTTT. It specifies CSAAMGIEAFF.

The chain carries TRBV7-2 and TRBJ2-3, with 8 bases lining up with TRBD2. Germline V gene lookup returns CDR1 SGHTA and CDR2 FQGNSA. J was trimmed by 8 bases and V by 7 bases; bases with no gene match: 14. This CDR3 is 15 amino acids long. CDR3 coding DNA: TGTGCCAGCACCAACCGGCGGGGGGAAAAGAGTACGCAGTATTTT. Protein product: CASTNRRGEKSTQYF.

This clone was observed a single time. V usage is TRBV2 and J usage is TRBJ2-5; the match to TRBD1 covers 8 bases. Trimming cost V 7 bases and J 3 bases; bases outside gene matches: 13. The CDR3 has 16 residues. Germline CDR1 reads SNHLY; CDR2 reads FYNNEI. CDR3 sequence reads: CASNDFPGQVEETQYF. Here the CDR3 DNA reads TGTGCCAGCAATGACTTCCCGGGACAGGTAGAAGAGACCCAGTACTTC.